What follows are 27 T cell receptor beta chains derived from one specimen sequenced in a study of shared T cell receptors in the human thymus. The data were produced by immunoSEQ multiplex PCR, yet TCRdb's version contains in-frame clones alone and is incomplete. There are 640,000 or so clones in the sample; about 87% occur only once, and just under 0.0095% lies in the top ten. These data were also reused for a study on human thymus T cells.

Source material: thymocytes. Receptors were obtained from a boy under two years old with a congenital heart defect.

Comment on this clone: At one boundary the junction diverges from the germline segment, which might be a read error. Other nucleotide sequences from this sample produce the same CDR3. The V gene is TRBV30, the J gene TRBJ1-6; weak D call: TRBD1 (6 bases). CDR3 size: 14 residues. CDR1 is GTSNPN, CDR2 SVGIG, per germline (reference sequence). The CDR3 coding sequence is TGTGCCTTGGGGGGGGCGGTCTATAATTCCCCCCTCCACTTT. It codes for CALGGAVYNSPLHF.

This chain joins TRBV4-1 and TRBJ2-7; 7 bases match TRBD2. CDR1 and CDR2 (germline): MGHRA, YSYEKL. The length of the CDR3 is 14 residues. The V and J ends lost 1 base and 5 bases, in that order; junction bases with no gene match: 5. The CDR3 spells CASSQGGGEDEQYF. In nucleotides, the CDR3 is TGCGCCAGCAGCCAAGGGGGAGGGGAAGACGAGCAGTACTTC.

As DNA, the CDR3 is TGTGCCAGCAGTTCGCCCTCTGGGCGGGAGCCCCCTGAGCAGTTCTTC. Translation: CASSSPSGREPPEQFF. The chain couples TRBV6-5 to TRBJ2-1, with TRBD2 matching 7 bases. The V and J ends lost 4 bases and 9 bases, in that order; junction bases with no gene match: 15. Looked up from germline, CDR1 is MNHEY and CDR2 is SVGAGI. The CDR3 sequence is 16 residues long.

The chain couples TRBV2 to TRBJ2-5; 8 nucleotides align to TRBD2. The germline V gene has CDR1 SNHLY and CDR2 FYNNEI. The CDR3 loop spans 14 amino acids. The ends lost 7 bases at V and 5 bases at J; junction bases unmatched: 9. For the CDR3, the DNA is TGTGCCAGCAATGGAGCGGGAGTCTACGAGACCCAGTACTTC. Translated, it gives CASNGAGVYETQYF.

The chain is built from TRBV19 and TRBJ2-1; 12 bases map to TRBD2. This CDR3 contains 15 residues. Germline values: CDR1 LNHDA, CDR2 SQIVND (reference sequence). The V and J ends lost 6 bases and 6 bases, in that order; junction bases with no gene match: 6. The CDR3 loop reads CASRPSGRAVNEQFF. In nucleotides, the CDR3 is TGTGCCAGTAGACCTAGCGGGAGGGCCGTCAATGAGCAGTTCTTC.

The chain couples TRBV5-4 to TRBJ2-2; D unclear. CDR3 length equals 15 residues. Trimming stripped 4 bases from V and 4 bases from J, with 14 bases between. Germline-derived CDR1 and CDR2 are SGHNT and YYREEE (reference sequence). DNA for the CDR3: TGTGCCAGCAGCCCGCCAGGTATCTTCACCGGGGAGCTGTTTTTT. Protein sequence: CASSPPGIFTGELFF. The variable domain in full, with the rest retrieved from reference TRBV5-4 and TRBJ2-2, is ETGVTQSPTHLIKTRGQQVTLRCSSQSGHNTVSWYQQALGQGPQFIFQYYREEENGRGNFPPRFSGLQFPNYSSELNVNALELDDSALYLCASSPPGIFTGELFFGEGSRLTVL.

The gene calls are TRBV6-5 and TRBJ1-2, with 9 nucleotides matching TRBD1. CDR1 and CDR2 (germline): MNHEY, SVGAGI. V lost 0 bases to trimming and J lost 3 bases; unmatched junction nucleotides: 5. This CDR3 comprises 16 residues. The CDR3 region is CASSYSRDRGDYGYTF. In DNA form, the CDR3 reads TGTGCCAGCAGTTACTCGAGAGACAGGGGGGACTATGGCTACACCTTC.

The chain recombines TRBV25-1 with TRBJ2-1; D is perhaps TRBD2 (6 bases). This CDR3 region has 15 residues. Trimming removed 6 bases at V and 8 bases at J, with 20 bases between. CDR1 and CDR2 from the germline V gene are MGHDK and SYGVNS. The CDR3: CASRKMSGTPDEQFF. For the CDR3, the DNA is TGTGCCAGCAGGAAAATGTCAGGGACTCCTGATGAGCAGTTCTTC.

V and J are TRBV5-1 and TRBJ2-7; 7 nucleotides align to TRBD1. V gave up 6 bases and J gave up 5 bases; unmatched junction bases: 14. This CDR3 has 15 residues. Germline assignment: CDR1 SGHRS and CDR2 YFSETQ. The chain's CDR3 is CASKKRQGFSDEQYF. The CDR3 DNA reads TGCGCCAGCAAAAAGCGACAGGGTTTTTCGGACGAGCAGTACTTC.

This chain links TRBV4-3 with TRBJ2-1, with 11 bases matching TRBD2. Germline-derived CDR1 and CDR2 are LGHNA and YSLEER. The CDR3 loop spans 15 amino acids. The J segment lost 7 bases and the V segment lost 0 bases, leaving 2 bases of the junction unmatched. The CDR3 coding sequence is TGCGCCAGCAGCCAAGAATCTAGCGGGAGGAATGAGCAGTTCTTC. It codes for CASSQESSGRNEQFF.

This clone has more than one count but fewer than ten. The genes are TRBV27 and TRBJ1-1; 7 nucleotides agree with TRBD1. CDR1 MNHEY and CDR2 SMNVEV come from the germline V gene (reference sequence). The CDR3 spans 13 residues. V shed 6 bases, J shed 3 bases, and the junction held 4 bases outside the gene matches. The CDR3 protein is CASRSTGDTEAFF. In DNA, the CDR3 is TGTGCCAGCAGGTCAACAGGGGACACTGAAGCTTTCTTT.

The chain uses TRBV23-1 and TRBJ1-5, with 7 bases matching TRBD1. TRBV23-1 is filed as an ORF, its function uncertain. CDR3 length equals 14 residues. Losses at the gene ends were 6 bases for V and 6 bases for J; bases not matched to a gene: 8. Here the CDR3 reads CASRTGKKSQPQHF. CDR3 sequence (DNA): TGCGCCAGCAGGACAGGGAAGAAGAGTCAGCCCCAGCATTTT.

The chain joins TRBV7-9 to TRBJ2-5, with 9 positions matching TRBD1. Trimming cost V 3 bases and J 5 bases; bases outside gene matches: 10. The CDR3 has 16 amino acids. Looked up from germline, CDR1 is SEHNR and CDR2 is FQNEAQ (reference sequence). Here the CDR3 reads CASSFRPGQGRETQYF. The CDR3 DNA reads TGTGCCAGCAGCTTTAGGCCGGGACAGGGAAGGGAGACCCAGTACTTC. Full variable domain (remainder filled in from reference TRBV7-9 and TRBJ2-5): DTGVSQNPRHKITKRGQNVTFRCDPISEHNRLYWYRQTLGQGPEFLTYFQNEAQLEKSRLLSDRFSAERPKGSFSTLEIQRTEQGDSAMYLCASSFRPGQGRETQYFGPGTRLLVL.

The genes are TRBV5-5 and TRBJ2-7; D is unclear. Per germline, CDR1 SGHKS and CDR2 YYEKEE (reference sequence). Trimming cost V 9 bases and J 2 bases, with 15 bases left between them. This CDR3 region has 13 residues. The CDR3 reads CATTDAVTYEQYF. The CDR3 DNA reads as TGTGCCACCACAGACGCAGTCACCTACGAGCAGTACTTC.

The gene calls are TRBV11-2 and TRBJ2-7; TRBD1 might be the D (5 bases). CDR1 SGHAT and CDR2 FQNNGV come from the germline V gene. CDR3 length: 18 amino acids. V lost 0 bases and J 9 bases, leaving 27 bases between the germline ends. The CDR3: CASSLEDSRYEKTLGQYF. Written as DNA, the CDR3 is TGTGCCAGCAGCTTAGAAGACAGCCGCTATGAAAAAACTCTCGGGCAGTACTTC.

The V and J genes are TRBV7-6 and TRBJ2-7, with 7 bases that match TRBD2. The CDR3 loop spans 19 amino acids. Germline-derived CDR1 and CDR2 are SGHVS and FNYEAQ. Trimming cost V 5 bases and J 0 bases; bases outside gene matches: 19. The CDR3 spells CASSPKPKGLAVSSYEQYF. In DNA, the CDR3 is TGTGCCAGCAGCCCAAAACCCAAGGGCCTAGCGGTGAGCTCCTACGAGCAGTACTTC.

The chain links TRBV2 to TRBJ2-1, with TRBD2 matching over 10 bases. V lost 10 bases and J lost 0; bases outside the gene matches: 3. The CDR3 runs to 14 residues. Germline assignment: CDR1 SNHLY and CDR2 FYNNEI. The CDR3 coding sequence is TGTGCCAACCGGACTAGCGGCTCCTACAATGAGCAGTTCTTC. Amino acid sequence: CANRTSGSYNEQFF. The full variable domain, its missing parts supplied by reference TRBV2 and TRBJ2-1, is EPEVTQTPSHQVTQMGQEVILRCVPISNHLYFYWYRQILGQKVEFLVSFYNNEISEKSEIFDDQFSVERPDGSNFTLKIRSTKLEDSAMYFCANRTSGSYNEQFFGPGTRLTVL.

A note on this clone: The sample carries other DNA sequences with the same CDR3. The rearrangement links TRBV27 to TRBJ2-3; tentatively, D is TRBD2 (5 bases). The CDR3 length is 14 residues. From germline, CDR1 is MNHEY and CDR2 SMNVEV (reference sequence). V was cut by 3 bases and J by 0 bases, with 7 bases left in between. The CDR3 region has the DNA TGTGCCAGCAGTTTCGGCGGGAGCACAGATACGCAGTATTTT. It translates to CASSFGGSTDTQYF.

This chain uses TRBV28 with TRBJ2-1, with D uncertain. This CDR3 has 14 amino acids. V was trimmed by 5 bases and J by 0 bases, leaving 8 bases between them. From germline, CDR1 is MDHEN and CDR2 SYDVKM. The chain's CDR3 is CASSILSSYNEQFF. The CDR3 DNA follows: TGTGCCAGCAGTATTTTGAGCTCCTACAATGAGCAGTTCTTC. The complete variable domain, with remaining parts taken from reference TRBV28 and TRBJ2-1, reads DVKVTQSSRYLVKRTGEKVFLECVQDMDHENMFWYRQDPGLGLRLIYFSYDVKMKEKGDIPEGYSVSREKKERFSLILESASTNQTSMYLCASSILSSYNEQFFGPGTRLTVL.

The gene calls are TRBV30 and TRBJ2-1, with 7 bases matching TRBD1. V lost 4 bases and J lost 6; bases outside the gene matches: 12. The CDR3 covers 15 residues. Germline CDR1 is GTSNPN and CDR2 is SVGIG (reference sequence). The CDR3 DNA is TGTGCCTGGAAGGCCCCGGGACAGCTCTCCAATGAGCAGTTCTTC. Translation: CAWKAPGQLSNEQFF.

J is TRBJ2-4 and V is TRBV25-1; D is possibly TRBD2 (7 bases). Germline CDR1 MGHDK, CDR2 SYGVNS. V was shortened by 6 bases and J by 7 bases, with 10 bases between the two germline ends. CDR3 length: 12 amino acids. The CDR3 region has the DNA TGTGCCAGCAGGGGGGGGCTGAACATTCAGTACTTC. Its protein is CASRGGLNIQYF.

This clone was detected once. The CDR3 loop reads CASSGKSGTGLSPLHF. CDR3 bases: TGTGCCAGCAGCGGGAAATCCGGGACAGGGTTATCACCCCTCCACTTT. J is TRBJ1-6 and V is TRBV9, with 9 bases identical to TRBD1. Germline CDR1 reads SGDLS; CDR2 reads YYNGEE. The V segment lost 3 bases and the J segment 10 bases; nucleotides outside the gene matches: 11. The CDR3 sequence is 16 residues long. Full variable domain (rest looked up from reference TRBV9 and TRBJ1-6): DSGVTQTPKHLITATGQRVTLRCSPRSGDLSVYWYQQSLDQGLQFLIQYYNGEERAKGNILERFSAQQFPDLHSELNLSSLELGDSALYFCASSGKSGTGLSPLHFGNGTRLTVT.

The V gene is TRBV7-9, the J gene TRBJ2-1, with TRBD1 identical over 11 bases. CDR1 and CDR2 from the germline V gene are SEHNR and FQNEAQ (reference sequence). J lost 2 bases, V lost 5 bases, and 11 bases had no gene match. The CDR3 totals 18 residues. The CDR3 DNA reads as TGTGCCAGCAGCCCTAGGCGGGACAGGGGGACTACCTACAATGAGCAGTTCTTC. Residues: CASSPRRDRGTTYNEQFF.

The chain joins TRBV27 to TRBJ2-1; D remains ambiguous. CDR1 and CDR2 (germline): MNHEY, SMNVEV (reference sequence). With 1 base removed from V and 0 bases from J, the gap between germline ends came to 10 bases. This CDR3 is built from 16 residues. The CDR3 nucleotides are TGTGCCAGCAGTTTATGGGCCGGAAGCTCCTACAATGAGCAGTTCTTC. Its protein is CASSLWAGSSYNEQFF.

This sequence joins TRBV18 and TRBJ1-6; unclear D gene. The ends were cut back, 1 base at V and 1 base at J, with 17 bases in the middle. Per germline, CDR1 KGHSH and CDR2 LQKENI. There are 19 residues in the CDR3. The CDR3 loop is CASSPLREPIRSYNSPLHF. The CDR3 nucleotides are TGTGCCAGCTCACCACTTCGGGAACCGATTCGATCCTATAATTCACCCCTCCACTTT.

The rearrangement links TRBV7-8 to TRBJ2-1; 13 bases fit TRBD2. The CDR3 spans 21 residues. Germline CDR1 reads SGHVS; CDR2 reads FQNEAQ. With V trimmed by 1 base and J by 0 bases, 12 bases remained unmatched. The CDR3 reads CASSLGGAGTSGIHSYNEQFF. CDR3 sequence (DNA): TGTGCCAGCAGCTTAGGGGGGGCCGGGACTAGCGGGATACACTCCTACAATGAGCAGTTCTTC.

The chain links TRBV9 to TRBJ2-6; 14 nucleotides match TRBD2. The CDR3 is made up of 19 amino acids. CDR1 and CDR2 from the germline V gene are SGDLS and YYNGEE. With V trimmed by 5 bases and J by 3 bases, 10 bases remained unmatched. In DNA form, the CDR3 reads TGTGCCAGCAGGTTTCTACTGACTAGCGGGAGGGGTGGGGCCAACGTCCTGACTTTC. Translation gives CASRFLLTSGRGGANVLTF.